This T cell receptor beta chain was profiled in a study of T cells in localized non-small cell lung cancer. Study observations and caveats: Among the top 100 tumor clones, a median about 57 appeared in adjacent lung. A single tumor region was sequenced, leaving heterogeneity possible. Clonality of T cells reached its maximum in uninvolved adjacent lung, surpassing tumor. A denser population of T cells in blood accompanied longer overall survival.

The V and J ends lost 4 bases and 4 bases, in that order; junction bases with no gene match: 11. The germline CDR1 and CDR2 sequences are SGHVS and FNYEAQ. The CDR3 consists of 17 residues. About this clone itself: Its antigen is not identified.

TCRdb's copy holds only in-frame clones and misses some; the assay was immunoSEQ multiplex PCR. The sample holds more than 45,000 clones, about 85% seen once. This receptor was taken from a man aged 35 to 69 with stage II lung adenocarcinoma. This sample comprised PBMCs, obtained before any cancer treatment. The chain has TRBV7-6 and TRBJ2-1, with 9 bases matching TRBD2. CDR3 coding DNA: TGTGCCAGCAGCTCCCAAGAGGTAGCGGGGGAGTACAATGAGCAGTTCTTC. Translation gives CASSSQEVAGEYNEQFF. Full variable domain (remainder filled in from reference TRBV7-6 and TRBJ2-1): GAGVSQSPRYKVTKRGQDVALRCDPISGHVSLYWYRQALGQGPEFLTYFNYEAQQDKSGLPNDRFSAERPEGSISTLTIQRTEQRDSAMYRCASSSQEVAGEYNEQFFGPGTRLTVL.